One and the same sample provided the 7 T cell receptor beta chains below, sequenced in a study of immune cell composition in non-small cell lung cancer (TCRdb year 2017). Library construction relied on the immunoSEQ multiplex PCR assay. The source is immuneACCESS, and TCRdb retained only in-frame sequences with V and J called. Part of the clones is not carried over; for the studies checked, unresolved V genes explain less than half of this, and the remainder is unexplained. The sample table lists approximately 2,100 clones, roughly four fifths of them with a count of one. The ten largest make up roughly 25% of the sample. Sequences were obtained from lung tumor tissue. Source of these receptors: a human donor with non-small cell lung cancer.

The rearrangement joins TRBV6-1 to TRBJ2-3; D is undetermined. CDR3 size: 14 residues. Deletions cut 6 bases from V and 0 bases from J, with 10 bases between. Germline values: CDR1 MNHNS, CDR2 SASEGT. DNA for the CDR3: TGTGCCAGCAGGGTAACGAGCAGCACAGATACGCAGTATTTT. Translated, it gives CASRVTSSTDTQYF.

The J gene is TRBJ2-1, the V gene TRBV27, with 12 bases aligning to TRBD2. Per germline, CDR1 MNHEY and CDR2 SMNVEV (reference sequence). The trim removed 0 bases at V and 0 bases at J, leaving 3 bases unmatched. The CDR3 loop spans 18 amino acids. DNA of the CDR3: TGTGCCAGCAGTTTATCCTCTAGCGGGGGGGCCTCCTACAATGAGCAGTTCTTC. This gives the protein CASSLSSSGGASYNEQFF.

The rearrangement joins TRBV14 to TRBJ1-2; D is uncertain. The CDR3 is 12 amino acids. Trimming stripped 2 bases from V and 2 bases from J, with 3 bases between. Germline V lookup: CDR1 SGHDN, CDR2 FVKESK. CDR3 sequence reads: CASSQSNYGYTF. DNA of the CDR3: TGTGCCAGCAGCCAAAGCAACTATGGCTACACCTTC. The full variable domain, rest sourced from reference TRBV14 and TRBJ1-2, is EAGVTQFPSHSVIEKGQTVTLRCDPISGHDNLYWYRRVMGKEIKFLLHFVKESKQDESGMPNNRFLAERTGGTYSTLKVQPAELEDSGVYFCASSQSNYGYTFGSGTRLTVV.

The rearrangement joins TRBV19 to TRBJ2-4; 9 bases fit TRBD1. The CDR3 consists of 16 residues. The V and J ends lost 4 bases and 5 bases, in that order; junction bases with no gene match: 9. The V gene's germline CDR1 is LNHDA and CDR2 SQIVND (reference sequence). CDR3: CASSTRDRVPQNIQYF. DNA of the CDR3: TGTGCCAGTAGTACCCGGGACAGGGTGCCCCAAAACATTCAGTACTTC.

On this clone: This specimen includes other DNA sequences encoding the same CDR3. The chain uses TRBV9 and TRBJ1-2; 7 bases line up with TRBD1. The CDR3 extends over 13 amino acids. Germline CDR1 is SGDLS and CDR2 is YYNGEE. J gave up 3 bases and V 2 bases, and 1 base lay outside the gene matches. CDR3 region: CASSVDRDYGYTF. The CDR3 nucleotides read TGTGCCAGCAGCGTCGACAGGGACTATGGCTACACCTTC. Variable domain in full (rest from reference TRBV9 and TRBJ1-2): DSGVTQTPKHLITATGQRVTLRCSPRSGDLSVYWYQQSLDQGLQFLIQYYNGEERAKGNILERFSAQQFPDLHSELNLSSLELGDSALYFCASSVDRDYGYTFGSGTRLTVV.

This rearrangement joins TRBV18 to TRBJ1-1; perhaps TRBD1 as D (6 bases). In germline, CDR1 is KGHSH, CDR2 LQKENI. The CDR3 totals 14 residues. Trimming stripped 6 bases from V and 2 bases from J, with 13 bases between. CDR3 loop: CASSPTGANTEAFF. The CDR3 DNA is TGTGCCAGCTCGCCGACAGGAGCTAACACTGAAGCTTTCTTT.

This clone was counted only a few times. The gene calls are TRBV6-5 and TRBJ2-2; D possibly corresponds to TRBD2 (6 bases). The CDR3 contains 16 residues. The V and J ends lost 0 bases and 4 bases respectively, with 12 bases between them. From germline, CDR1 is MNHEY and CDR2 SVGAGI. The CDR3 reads CASSYSGRRGTGELFF. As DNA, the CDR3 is TGTGCCAGCAGTTACTCGGGTCGGCGGGGCACCGGGGAGCTGTTTTTT.